Sequencing of this TCR beta chain was carried out in a study of control samples from healthy donors and cancer patients. The CDR3 is 14 amino acids. J gave up 6 bases and V 8 bases, and 8 bases lay outside the gene matches. Germline lookup yields CDR1 SNHLY and CDR2 FYNNEI. Measured with immunoSEQ multiplex PCR; TCRdb has only the in-frame clones, and not every one. The sample yields about 94,000 clones, 75% to 95% seen once. The V gene is TRBV2, the J gene TRBJ2-3; 10 bases agree with TRBD2. Sequencing input: blood. This TCR came from a young woman in good health. The CDR3 nucleotides are TGTGCCAGCGGCTCTAGCGGGGGAGCGGATACGCAGTATTTT. The encoded protein is CASGSSGGADTQYF.